These 32 T cell receptor beta chains share one sample of origin, sequenced in a study of shared clonotypes between healthy human individuals. Sequencing was performed with immunoSEQ multiplex PCR; in TCRdb, only in-frame clones are kept and a portion is missing. The sample lists roughly 2 million clones, just under 95% occurring once. The naive CD8 subset, CD45RO-negative cells positively selected for CCR7, excluded terminally differentiated effector memory CD45RA+ cells. Sequencing used naive CD8+ T cells sorted from blood. The receptors come from a man between 18 and 29 years old in good health.

This sequence joins TRBV9 and TRBJ2-1; a possible D gene is TRBD2 (6 bases). This CDR3 is 14 amino acids long. Trimming cost V 0 bases and J 6 bases, with 10 bases left between them. Germline V gene lookup returns CDR1 SGDLS and CDR2 YYNGEE. The CDR3 loop reads CASSVVGSGNEQFF. The CDR3 bases are TGTGCCAGCAGCGTAGTTGGTAGCGGCAATGAGCAGTTCTTC.

The chain links TRBV5-6 to TRBJ2-5; D is uncertain. This CDR3 has 16 amino acids. Per germline, CDR1 SGHDT and CDR2 YYEEEE. Trimming took off 3 bases at V and 3 bases at J, with 18 bases between the two ends. The CDR3 spells CASSWAGPLEEETQYF. The CDR3 DNA reads TGTGCCAGCAGCTGGGCCGGGCCCCTCGAAGAAGAGACCCAGTACTTC.

The chain uses TRBV6-5 and TRBJ2-1, with no clear D. Germline CDR1 reads MNHEY; CDR2 reads SVGAGI. The CDR3 consists of 12 residues. V lost 10 bases and J 9 bases, leaving 16 bases between the germline ends. The CDR3 is CATEPGSGEQFF. CDR3 DNA: TGTGCCACCGAGCCCGGCTCCGGTGAGCAGTTCTTC.

This sequence joins TRBV7-2 and TRBJ2-3; TRBD1 is a possible D gene (5 bases). CDR1 and CDR2 from the germline V gene are SGHTA and FQGNSA. V was pared by 5 bases and J by 2 bases, with 11 bases between. This CDR3 contains 14 residues. The CDR3 nucleotides are TGTGCCAGCAGCCTTACGACAGCCACAGATACGCAGTATTTT. Encoded protein: CASSLTTATDTQYF. Based on the CDR3 plus reference TRBV7-2 and TRBJ2-3, the full variable domain is GAGVSQSPSNKVTEKGKDVELRCDPISGHTALYWYRQSLGQGLEFLIYFQGNSAPDKSGLPSDRFSAERTGGSVSTLTIQRTQQEDSAVYLCASSLTTATDTQYFGPGTRLTVL.

A single count supports this clone. Other DNA sequences in the same sample also yield this CDR3. This sequence joins TRBV30 and TRBJ2-7, with D maybe TRBD1 (6 bases). From germline, CDR1 is GTSNPN and CDR2 SVGIG (reference sequence). V was pared by 0 bases and J by 6 bases, with 6 bases between. This CDR3 spans 11 amino acids. DNA of the CDR3: TGTGCCTGGAGTGTGGGGGCCGAGCAGTACTTC. This gives the protein CAWSVGAEQYF.

The rearrangement joins TRBV29-1 to TRBJ2-7, with 11 nucleotides matching TRBD2. V was pared by 2 bases and J by 5 bases, with 8 bases of the junction left unmatched. Germline CDR1 reads SQVTM; CDR2 reads ANQGSEA. CDR3 size: 15 residues. The CDR3 reads CSVELSGRAGDEQYF. CDR3 coding DNA: TGCAGCGTTGAACTTAGCGGGAGGGCCGGAGACGAGCAGTACTTC.

This clone was observed once. The chain links TRBV4-3 to TRBJ2-3, with 12 nucleotides matching TRBD2. The ends lost 5 bases at V and 5 bases at J; junction bases unmatched: 8. The CDR3 runs to 16 residues. CDR1 LGHNA and CDR2 YSLEER come from the germline V gene. The CDR3 DNA sequence: TGCGCCAGCAGCGGCCGACTAGCGGGAGAGGTAGATACGCAGTATTTT. This encodes CASSGRLAGEVDTQYF.

J is TRBJ2-2 and V is TRBV7-9, with D perhaps TRBD1 (6 bases). Germline CDR1 reads SEHNR; CDR2 reads FQNEAQ (reference sequence). The CDR3 spans 14 residues. With 5 bases removed from V and 4 bases from J, the gap between germline ends came to 11 bases. Written as DNA, the CDR3 is TGTGCCAGCAGCGGTTGGACAGTCACCGGGGAGCTGTTTTTT. This encodes CASSGWTVTGELFF.

Comments on this clone: The sample has other DNA sequences that encode this CDR3 too. The CDR3 loop is CASSPSSQETQYF. The CDR3 bases are TGTGCCAGCAGCCCCAGCTCCCAAGAGACCCAGTACTTC. The V gene is TRBV7-9, the J gene TRBJ2-5; D call uncertain. Germline loops: CDR1 SEHNR, CDR2 FQNEAQ (reference sequence). V lost 5 bases to trimming and J lost 1 base, with 8 bases between them. The CDR3 sequence is 13 residues long.

The chain couples TRBV27 to TRBJ2-2, with 9 bases that match TRBD2. The CDR3 totals 16 residues. The germline gives CDR1 MNHEY, CDR2 SMNVEV (reference sequence). The ends lost 8 bases at V and 3 bases at J; junction bases unmatched: 10. Here the CDR3 DNA reads TGTGCCAGCCTCGAAGCTGCGGGAGGGCACACCGGGGAGCTGTTTTTT. It is translated as CASLEAAGGHTGELFF.

In regard to this clone: The sample contains more than one DNA sequence encoding this CDR3. This chain joins TRBV5-5 and TRBJ2-7; unclear D gene. This CDR3 comprises 12 residues. The V and J ends lost 0 bases and 3 bases respectively, with 4 bases between them. Germline V lookup: CDR1 SGHKS, CDR2 YYEKEE (reference sequence). CDR3 sequence reads: CASSLEGYEQYF. The CDR3 region has the DNA TGTGCCAGCAGCTTGGAAGGCTACGAGCAGTACTTC.

The chain carries TRBV5-1 and TRBJ2-5; no clear D. The CDR3 contains 17 residues. Germline CDR1 and CDR2: SGHRS and YFSETQ. With 0 bases removed from V and 0 bases from J, the gap between germline ends came to 15 bases. The CDR3 loop is CASSLGIFGPDQETQYF. CDR3 bases: TGCGCCAGCAGCTTGGGGATCTTTGGGCCTGACCAAGAGACCCAGTACTTC.

In its sample, this clone was seen once. J is TRBJ1-2 and V is TRBV4-1; unclear D gene. Germline V gene sequence: CDR1 MGHRA, CDR2 YSYEKL. V was pared by 0 bases and J by 8 bases, with 10 bases between. This CDR3 has 13 residues. The CDR3 loop reads CASSQEDLRGYTF. The DNA of the CDR3 is TGCGCCAGCAGCCAAGAAGACCTAAGGGGCTACACCTTC.

The V and J genes are TRBV2 and TRBJ2-1; TRBD2 matches 9 bases. The germline gives CDR1 SNHLY, CDR2 FYNNEI. V shed 7 bases, J shed 7 bases, and the junction held 8 bases outside the gene matches. The CDR3 length is 14 residues. CDR3 nucleotides: TGTGCCAGCAATGTAGCGGGAGAGGAGAATGAGCAGTTCTTC. It encodes CASNVAGEENEQFF. The full variable domain, with the rest looked up from reference TRBV2 and TRBJ2-1, is EPEVTQTPSHQVTQMGQEVILRCVPISNHLYFYWYRQILGQKVEFLVSFYNNEISEKSEIFDDQFSVERPDGSNFTLKIRSTKLEDSAMYFCASNVAGEENEQFFGPGTRLTVL.

The genes are TRBV5-1 and TRBJ1-1, with 9 bases that match TRBD1. J gave up 4 bases and V 3 bases, and 4 bases lay outside the gene matches. The CDR3 sequence is 14 residues long. The V gene's germline CDR1 is SGHRS and CDR2 YFSETQ. CDR3 sequence: CASSSGTGFTEAFF. The CDR3 DNA reads TGCGCCAGCAGCTCCGGGACAGGGTTCACTGAAGCTTTCTTT.

The chain couples TRBV11-2 to TRBJ2-5, with D possibly TRBD1 on 5 matching bases. The CDR3 runs to 12 residues. V dropped 8 bases and J dropped 1 base, with 8 bases sitting between them. Germline CDR1 and CDR2: SGHAT and FQNNGV. The CDR3 nucleotides read TGTGCCAGCGACAGCAGCCAAGAGACCCAGTACTTC. Its translation is CASDSSQETQYF.

Concerning this clone itself: Within the sample, other DNA sequences also encode this same CDR3. CDR3 coding DNA: TGTGCCAGCTCACCACCGGGACAGGGCCCCTACGAGCAGTACTTC. Its protein product is CASSPPGQGPYEQYF. The rearrangement joins TRBV18 to TRBJ2-7; TRBD1 aligns across 9 bases. The germline V gene has CDR1 KGHSH and CDR2 LQKENI. J gave up 2 bases and V 0 bases, and 2 bases lay outside the gene matches. The CDR3 is 15 amino acids.

This chain links TRBV27 with TRBJ1-2; perhaps TRBD1 as D (5 bases). Germline V CDR1 and CDR2: MNHEY, SMNVEV (reference sequence). The CDR3 contains 17 residues. V gave up 2 bases and J gave up 2 bases, with 18 bases separating them. CDR3 sequence (DNA): TGTGCCAGCAGTTTAATCCCTCCAGACAGTAAAAACTATGGCTACACCTTC. The encoded protein is CASSLIPPDSKNYGYTF.

The J gene is TRBJ2-5, the V gene TRBV10-2; D remains ambiguous. This CDR3 comprises 15 residues. Trimming cost V 2 bases and J 2 bases, with 12 bases left between them. Germline values: CDR1 WSHSY, CDR2 SAAADI. The CDR3 is CASSETATPQETQYF. The CDR3 DNA sequence: TGCGCCAGCAGTGAGACAGCTACCCCTCAAGAGACCCAGTACTTC.

V is TRBV13 and J is TRBJ2-3, with 11 positions matching TRBD2. V lost 4 bases and J lost 7; bases outside the gene matches: 13. CDR1 is PRHDT and CDR2 is FYEKMQ in the germline V gene (reference sequence). CDR3 size: 17 residues. The CDR3 DNA sequence: TGTGCCAGCAGCTCTCTCCGTTTAGCGGGGGGGCGTTATACGCAGTATTTT. Translated, it gives CASSSLRLAGGRYTQYF.

The chain links TRBV27 to TRBJ1-6, with no clear D. Germline V lookup: CDR1 MNHEY, CDR2 SMNVEV (reference sequence). Trimming cost V 3 bases and J 7 bases, with 10 bases left between them. This CDR3 spans 14 amino acids. The CDR3 DNA follows: TGTGCCAGCAGTTTTACAGCGAGCAATTCACCCCTCCACTTT. Its protein product is CASSFTASNSPLHF.

The chain joins TRBV30 to TRBJ1-1, with D maybe TRBD1 (6 bases). CDR3 length: 12 residues. Trimming pared 0 bases from V and 8 bases from J, leaving 10 bases between. Per the germline V gene, CDR1 is GTSNPN and CDR2 is SVGIG (reference sequence). The CDR3 region has the DNA TGTGCCTGGAGTGTACAGGGTTACGAAGCTTTCTTT. This encodes CAWSVQGYEAFF. Filled out from reference TRBV30 and TRBJ1-1, the complete variable domain reads SQTIHQWPATLVQPVGSPLSLECTVEGTSNPNLYWYRQAAGRGLQLLFYSVGIGQISSEVPQNLSASRPQDRQFILSSKKLLLSDSGFYLCAWSVQGYEAFFGQGTRLTVV.

The chain couples TRBV5-4 to TRBJ2-3; TRBD1 matches 9 bases. The J segment lost 1 base and the V segment lost 4 bases, leaving 13 bases of the junction unmatched. The CDR3 totals 18 residues. Germline assignment: CDR1 SGHNT and CDR2 YYREEE (reference sequence). CDR3 DNA sequence: TGTGCCAGCAGCATGGACAGGGGTGAATGGATGGGCACAGATACGCAGTATTTT. This encodes CASSMDRGEWMGTDTQYF.

This rearrangement joins TRBV25-1 to TRBJ1-4; D uncertain. The ends were cut back, 5 bases at V and 7 bases at J, with 8 bases in the middle. The CDR3 length is 12 residues. The germline CDR1 and CDR2 sequences are MGHDK and SYGVNS. CDR3 amino acids: CASSSLGEKLFF. Here the CDR3 DNA reads TGTGCCAGCAGTTCCCTGGGTGAAAAACTGTTTTTT. The full variable domain, with the rest looked up from reference TRBV25-1 and TRBJ1-4, is EADIYQTPRYLVIGTGKKITLECSQTMGHDKMYWYQQDPGMELHLIHYSYGVNSTEKGDLSSESTVSRIRTEHFPLTLESARPSHTSQYLCASSSLGEKLFFGSGTQLSVL.

As DNA, the CDR3 is TGTGCCAGCTCCGGACTAGGGTACGAGCAGTACTTC. Translation: CASSGLGYEQYF. The chain uses TRBV6-6 and TRBJ2-7; 7 positions match TRBD2. Germline lookup yields CDR1 MNHNY and CDR2 SVGAGI (reference sequence). This CDR3 contains 12 residues. J was trimmed by 4 bases and V by 8 bases; bases with no gene match: 5.

This chain connects TRBV6-6 to TRBJ2-3, with TRBD2 identical over 7 bases. V shed 5 bases and J 2 bases; nucleotides not matched to a gene: 10. Per the germline V gene, CDR1 is MNHNY and CDR2 is SVGAGI (reference sequence). The CDR3 is 16 residues long. DNA for the CDR3: TGTGCCAGCAGTCCCCGGACGGGGGGTCCCACAGATACGCAGTATTTT. This sequence encodes CASSPRTGGPTDTQYF.

This clone was recorded a few times. V gene TRBV10-2 combines with J gene TRBJ2-1; D gene ambiguous. V lost 4 bases and J lost 4, with 8 bases in between. Germline lookup yields CDR1 WSHSY and CDR2 SAAADI. The CDR3 is 13 amino acids. Here the CDR3 DNA reads TGCGCCAGCAGTGGAACTTTTTACAATGAGCAGTTCTTC. Its translation is CASSGTFYNEQFF.

This sequence joins TRBV27 and TRBJ1-2; D is undetermined. The CDR3 covers 13 residues. Germline loops: CDR1 MNHEY, CDR2 SMNVEV (reference sequence). Trimming removed 4 bases from V and 0 bases from J, with 6 bases in between. The CDR3 here is CASSWATNYGYTF. CDR3 DNA sequence: TGTGCCAGCAGTTGGGCTACTAACTATGGCTACACCTTC.

The rearrangement uses TRBV6-1 and TRBJ2-7; no reliable D call. Per germline, CDR1 MNHNS and CDR2 SASEGT. V was pared by 1 base and J by 3 bases, with 13 bases between. This CDR3 has 15 amino acids. CDR3 bases: TGTGCCAGCAGTGAAGGGTACGGTGGAATCTACGAGCAGTACTTC. This codes for CASSEGYGGIYEQYF.

With respect to this clone: Other DNA sequences in the same sample also yield this CDR3. The V call is TRBV7-9, the J call TRBJ2-5; TRBD2 matches 16 bases. This CDR3 is built from 16 residues. Germline V CDR1 and CDR2: SEHNR, FQNEAQ (reference sequence). J was trimmed by 5 bases and V by 3 bases; bases with no gene match: 3. The CDR3 sequence is CASSLGLAGGLETQYF. For the CDR3, the DNA is TGTGCCAGCAGCTTGGGACTAGCGGGGGGGTTGGAGACCCAGTACTTC.

The V gene is TRBV13, the J gene TRBJ2-5; TRBD1 is a possible D gene (6 bases). In germline, CDR1 is PRHDT, CDR2 FYEKMQ (reference sequence). This CDR3 contains 13 residues. The ends were cut back, 4 bases at V and 5 bases at J, with 11 bases in the middle. CDR3 loop: CASSSRGGETQYF. In DNA, the CDR3 is TGTGCCAGCAGCTCCAGGGGTGGGGAGACCCAGTACTTC.

CDR3 sequence (DNA): TGTGCCAGCAGCCCTGGGCTAGCGGGGGGCCTCCAGTACAATGAGCAGTTCTTC. It yields the protein CASSPGLAGGLQYNEQFF. The gene calls are TRBV7-8 and TRBJ2-1; TRBD2 matches at 11 bases. This CDR3 region has 18 residues. Germline V gene sequence: CDR1 SGHVS, CDR2 FQNEAQ. Losses at the gene ends were 5 bases for V and 4 bases for J; bases not matched to a gene: 13. Based on the CDR3 plus reference TRBV7-8 and TRBJ2-1, the full variable domain is GAGVSQSPRYKVAKRGQDVALRCDPISGHVSLFWYQQALGQGPEFLTYFQNEAQLDKSGLPSDRFFAERPEGSVSTLKIQRTQQEDSAVYLCASSPGLAGGLQYNEQFFGPGTRLTVL.